The present T cell receptor (beta chain) was sequenced within a study of CD8+ T cells in alopecia areata. General study results and limits: Scalp clonality decreased significantly with tofacitinib, and so did expanded CD8+ clones among the top 100. Patients showed less clear TCR sequence sharing than mice, possibly partly because of HLA diversity. Numerous expanded lesional clones remained in scalp and blood during tofacitinib.

The sample's treatment: oral pan-JAK inhibitor, 5-10 mg twice daily. Remarks on this clone: As yet, its antigen is unknown.

Trimming removed 0 bases at V and 1 base at J, with 9 bases between. Germline V gene lookup returns CDR1 WSHSY and CDR2 SAAADI. The CDR3 is 16 amino acids. RNA was extracted and reverse transcribed into cDNA as the sequencing template. Sequencing was performed with immunoSEQ multiplex PCR; in TCRdb, only in-frame clones are kept and a portion is missing. The data contain fewer than 110,000 clones, 84% of them seen just once; the ten biggest clones take up roughly a quarter. The receptor was derived from a human donor with alopecia areata. The rearrangement links TRBV10-2 to TRBJ2-2, with D possibly matching TRBD2 (6 bases). The specimen comprised CD8+ T cells sorted from blood, sampled at week 24, from a patient treated with tofacitinib. As DNA, the CDR3 is TGCGCCAGCAGTGAGTCTGGGGACTTGAACACCGGGGAGCTGTTTTTT. Its translation: CASSESGDLNTGELFF.